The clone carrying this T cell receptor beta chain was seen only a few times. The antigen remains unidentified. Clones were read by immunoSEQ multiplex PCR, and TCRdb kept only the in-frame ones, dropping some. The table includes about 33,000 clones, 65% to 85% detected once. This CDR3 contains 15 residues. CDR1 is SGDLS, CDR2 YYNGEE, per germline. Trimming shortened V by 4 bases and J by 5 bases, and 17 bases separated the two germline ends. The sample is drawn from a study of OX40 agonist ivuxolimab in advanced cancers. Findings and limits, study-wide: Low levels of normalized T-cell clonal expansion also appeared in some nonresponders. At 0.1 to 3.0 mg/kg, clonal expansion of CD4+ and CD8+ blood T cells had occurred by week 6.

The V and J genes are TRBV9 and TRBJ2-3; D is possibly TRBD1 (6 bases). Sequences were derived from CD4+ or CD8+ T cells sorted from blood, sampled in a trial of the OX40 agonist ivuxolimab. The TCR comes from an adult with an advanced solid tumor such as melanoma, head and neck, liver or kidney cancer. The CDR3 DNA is TGTGCCAGCAGCATGGAGGTGGGGGCTTTAGATACGCAGTATTTT. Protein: CASSMEVGALDTQYF.